The 4 T cell receptor beta chains listed next were all sequenced from one sample in a study of shared clonotypes between healthy human individuals. Sequenced by immunoSEQ multiplex PCR; TCRdb stores in-frame clones only, minus some. The sample gives a few hundred thousand clones, 65% to 70% of which show up once; roughly 11% is in the top ten. Source material: memory CD4+ T cells sorted from blood. Specified subset: CD45RA-negative fraction. The receptor source for this set is a man aged 25-40 years in good health.

The chain couples TRBV15 to TRBJ1-5; possibly TRBD1 for D (5 bases). V was clipped by 1 base and J by 3 bases, with 13 bases between them. There are 16 residues in the CDR3. Germline assignment: CDR1 LNHNV and CDR2 YYDKDF (reference sequence). CDR3 sequence (DNA): TGTGCCACCAGCAGAGGGGGGTTGGGTGACAATCAGCCCCAGCATTTT. As protein: CATSRGGLGDNQPQHF.

This clone was observed a handful of times. A read error may be the cause here, since a much bigger clone is one base away. The chain combines TRBV29-1 with TRBJ2-5; no reliable D call. The length of the CDR3 is 13 residues. Looked up from germline, CDR1 is SQVTM and CDR2 is ANQGSEA. CDR3 nucleotides: TGCAGCGGTGAACAGACGTACCAAGAGACCCAGTACTTC. It translates to CSGEQTYQETQYF.

The chain recombines TRBV18 with TRBJ2-3; TRBD2 matches at 8 bases. The ends lost 3 bases at V and 5 bases at J; junction bases unmatched: 4. Germline V gene data show CDR1 as KGHSH and CDR2 as LQKENI. This CDR3 comprises 14 residues. CDR3 loop: CASSPFLAGDTQYF. CDR3 sequence (DNA): TGTGCCAGCTCACCGTTCCTAGCGGGAGATACGCAGTATTTT.

This chain connects TRBV15 to TRBJ2-3; no reliable D call. V lost 1 base and J lost 5, with 4 bases in between. The CDR3 length is 12 residues. Germline lookup yields CDR1 LNHNV and CDR2 YYDKDF (reference sequence). CDR3 DNA sequence: TGTGCCACCAGCAGAGTTCGAGATACGCAGTATTTT. The encoded protein is CATSRVRDTQYF.